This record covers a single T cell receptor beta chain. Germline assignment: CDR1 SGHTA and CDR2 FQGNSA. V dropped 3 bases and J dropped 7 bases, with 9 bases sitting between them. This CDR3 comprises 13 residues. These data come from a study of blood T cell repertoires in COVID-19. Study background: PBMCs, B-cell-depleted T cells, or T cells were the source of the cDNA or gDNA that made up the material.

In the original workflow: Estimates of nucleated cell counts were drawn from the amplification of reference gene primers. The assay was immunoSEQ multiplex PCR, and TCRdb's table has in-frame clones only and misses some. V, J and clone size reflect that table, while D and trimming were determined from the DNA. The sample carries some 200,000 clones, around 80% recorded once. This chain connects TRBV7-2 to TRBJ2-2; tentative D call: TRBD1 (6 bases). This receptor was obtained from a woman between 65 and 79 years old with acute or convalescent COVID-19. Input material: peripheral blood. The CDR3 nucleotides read TGTGCCAGCAGCTTGGGGGCCCTCGGGGAGCTGTTTTTT. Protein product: CASSLGALGELFF.